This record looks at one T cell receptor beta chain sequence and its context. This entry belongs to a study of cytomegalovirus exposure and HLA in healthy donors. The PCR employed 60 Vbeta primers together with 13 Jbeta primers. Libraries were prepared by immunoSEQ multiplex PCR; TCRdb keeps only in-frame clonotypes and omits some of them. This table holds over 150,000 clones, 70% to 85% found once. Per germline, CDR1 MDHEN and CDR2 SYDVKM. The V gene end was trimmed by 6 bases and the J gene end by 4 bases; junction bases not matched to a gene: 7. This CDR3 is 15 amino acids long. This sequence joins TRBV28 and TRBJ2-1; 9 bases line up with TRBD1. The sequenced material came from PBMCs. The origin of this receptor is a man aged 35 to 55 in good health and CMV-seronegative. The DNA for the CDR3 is TGTGCCAGCAGCCTACCGGGACAGGGATACAATGAGCAGTTCTTC. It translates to CASSLPGQGYNEQFF.